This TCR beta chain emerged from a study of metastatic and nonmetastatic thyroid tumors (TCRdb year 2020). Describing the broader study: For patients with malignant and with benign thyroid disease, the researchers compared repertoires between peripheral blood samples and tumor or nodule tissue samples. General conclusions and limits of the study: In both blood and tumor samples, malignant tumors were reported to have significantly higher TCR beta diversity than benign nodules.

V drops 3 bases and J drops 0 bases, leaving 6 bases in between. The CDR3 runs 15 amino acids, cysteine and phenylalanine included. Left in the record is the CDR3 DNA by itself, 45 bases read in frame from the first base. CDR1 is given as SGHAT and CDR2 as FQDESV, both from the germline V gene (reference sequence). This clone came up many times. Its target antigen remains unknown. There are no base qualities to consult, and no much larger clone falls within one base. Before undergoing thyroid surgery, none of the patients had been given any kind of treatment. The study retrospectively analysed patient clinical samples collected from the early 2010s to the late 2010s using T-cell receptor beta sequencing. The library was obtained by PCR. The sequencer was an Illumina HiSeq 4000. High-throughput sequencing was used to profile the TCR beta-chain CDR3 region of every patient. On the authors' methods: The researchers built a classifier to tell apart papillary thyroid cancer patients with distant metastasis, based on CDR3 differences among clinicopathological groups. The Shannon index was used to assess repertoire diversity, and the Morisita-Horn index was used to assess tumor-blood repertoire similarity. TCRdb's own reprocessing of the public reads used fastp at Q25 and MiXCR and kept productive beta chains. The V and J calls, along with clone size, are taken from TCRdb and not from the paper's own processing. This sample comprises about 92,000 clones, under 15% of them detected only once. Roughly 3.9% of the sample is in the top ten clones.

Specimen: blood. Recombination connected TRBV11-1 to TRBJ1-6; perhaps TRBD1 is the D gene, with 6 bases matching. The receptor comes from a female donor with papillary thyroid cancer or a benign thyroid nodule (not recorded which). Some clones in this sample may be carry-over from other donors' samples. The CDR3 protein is CASSLDSSYNSPLHF. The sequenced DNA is TGTGCCAGCAGCTTGGACAGCTCCTATAATTCACCCCTCCACTTT.